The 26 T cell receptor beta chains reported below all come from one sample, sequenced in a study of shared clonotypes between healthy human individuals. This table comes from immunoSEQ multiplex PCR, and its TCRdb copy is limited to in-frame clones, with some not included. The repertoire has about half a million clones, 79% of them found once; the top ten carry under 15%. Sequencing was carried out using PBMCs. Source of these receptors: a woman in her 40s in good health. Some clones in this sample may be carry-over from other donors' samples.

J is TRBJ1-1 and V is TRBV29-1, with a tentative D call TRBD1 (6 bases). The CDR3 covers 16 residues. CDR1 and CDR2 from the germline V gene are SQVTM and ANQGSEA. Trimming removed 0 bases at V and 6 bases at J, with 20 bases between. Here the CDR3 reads CSVEDRPGGRYAEAFF. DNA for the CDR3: TGCAGCGTTGAAGATCGCCCGGGGGGGCGATACGCTGAAGCTTTCTTT.

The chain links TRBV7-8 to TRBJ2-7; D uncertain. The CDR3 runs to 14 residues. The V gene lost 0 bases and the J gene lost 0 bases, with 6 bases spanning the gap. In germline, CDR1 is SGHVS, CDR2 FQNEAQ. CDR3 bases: TGTGCCAGCAGCTTAGCGGTGAGCTCCTACGAGCAGTACTTC. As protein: CASSLAVSSYEQYF.

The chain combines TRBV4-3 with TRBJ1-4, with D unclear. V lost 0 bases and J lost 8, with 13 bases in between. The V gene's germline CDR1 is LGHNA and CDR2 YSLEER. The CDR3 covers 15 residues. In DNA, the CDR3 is TGCGCCAGCAGCCAAGATCGGGTTATTGGCGAAAAACTGTTTTTT. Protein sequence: CASSQDRVIGEKLFF.

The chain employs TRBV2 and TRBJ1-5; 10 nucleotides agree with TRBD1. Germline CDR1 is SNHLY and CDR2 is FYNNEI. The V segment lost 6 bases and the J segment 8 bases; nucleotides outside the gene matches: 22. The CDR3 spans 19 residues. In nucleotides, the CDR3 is TGTGCCAGCAGAGGACCGGGACAGGGGTTGTCGGTATCGGCTGAGCCCCAGCATTTT. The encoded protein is CASRGPGQGLSVSAEPQHF. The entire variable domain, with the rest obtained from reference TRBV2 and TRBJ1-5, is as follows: EPEVTQTPSHQVTQMGQEVILRCVPISNHLYFYWYRQILGQKVEFLVSFYNNEISEKSEIFDDQFSVERPDGSNFTLKIRSTKLEDSAMYFCASRGPGQGLSVSAEPQHFGDGTRLSIL.

CDR3 nucleotide sequence: TGTGCCAGCAGCTTTGGGGGACAACTAATCCAAGAGACCCAGTACTTC. Protein: CASSFGGQLIQETQYF. The chain employs TRBV5-6 and TRBJ2-5; a possible D gene is TRBD1 (6 bases). The CDR3 has 16 amino acids. Trimming took 2 bases from V and 1 from J, leaving 15 bases between them. Germline lookup yields CDR1 SGHDT and CDR2 YYEEEE.

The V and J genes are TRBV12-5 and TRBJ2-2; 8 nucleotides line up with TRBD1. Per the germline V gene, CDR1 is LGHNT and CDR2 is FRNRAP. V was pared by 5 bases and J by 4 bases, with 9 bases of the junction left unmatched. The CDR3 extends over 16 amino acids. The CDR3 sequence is CASGLADRGRTGELFF. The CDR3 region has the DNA TGTGCTAGTGGTCTCGCCGACAGGGGCCGCACCGGGGAGCTGTTTTTT.

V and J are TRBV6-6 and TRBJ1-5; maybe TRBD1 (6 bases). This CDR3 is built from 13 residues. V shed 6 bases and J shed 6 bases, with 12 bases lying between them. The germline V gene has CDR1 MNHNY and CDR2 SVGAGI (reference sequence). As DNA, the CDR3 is TGTGCCAGCAGCCAGGGGTCGGGTCAGCCCCAGCATTTT. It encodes CASSQGSGQPQHF.

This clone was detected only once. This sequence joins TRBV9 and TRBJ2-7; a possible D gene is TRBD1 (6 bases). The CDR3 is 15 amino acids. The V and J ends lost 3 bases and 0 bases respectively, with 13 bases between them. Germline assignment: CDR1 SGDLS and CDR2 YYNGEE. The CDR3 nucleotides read TGTGCCAGCAGCGCCACGGACAGCCACTCCTACGAGCAGTACTTC. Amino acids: CASSATDSHSYEQYF.

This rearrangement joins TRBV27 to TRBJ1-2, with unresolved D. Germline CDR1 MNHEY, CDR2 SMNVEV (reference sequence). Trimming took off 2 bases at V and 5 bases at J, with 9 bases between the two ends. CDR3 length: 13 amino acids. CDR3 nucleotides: TGTGCCAGCAGTTTAGGGGTTAATTATGGCTACACCTTC. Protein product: CASSLGVNYGYTF.

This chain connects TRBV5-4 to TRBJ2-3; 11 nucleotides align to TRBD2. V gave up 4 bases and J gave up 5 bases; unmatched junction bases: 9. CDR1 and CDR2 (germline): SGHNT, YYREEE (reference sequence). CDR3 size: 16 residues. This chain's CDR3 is CASSQKLAGEVDTQYF. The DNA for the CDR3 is TGTGCCAGCAGCCAAAAACTAGCGGGAGAGGTAGATACGCAGTATTTT. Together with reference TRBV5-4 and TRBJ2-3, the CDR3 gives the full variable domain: ETGVTQSPTHLIKTRGQQVTLRCSSQSGHNTVSWYQQALGQGPQFIFQYYREEENGRGNFPPRFSGLQFPNYSSELNVNALELDDSALYLCASSQKLAGEVDTQYFGPGTRLTVL.

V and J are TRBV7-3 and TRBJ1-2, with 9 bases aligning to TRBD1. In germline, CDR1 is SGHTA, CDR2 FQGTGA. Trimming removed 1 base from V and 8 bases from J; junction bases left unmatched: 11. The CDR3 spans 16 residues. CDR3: CASSLNDARTGVGYTF. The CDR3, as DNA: TGTGCCAGCAGCTTAAATGATGCGCGGACAGGGGTCGGCTACACCTTC. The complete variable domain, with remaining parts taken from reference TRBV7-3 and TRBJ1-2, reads GAGVSQTPSNKVTEKGKYVELRCDPISGHTALYWYRQSLGQGPEFLIYFQGTGAADDSGLPNDRFFAVRPEGSVSTLKIQRTERGDSAVYLCASSLNDARTGVGYTFGSGTRLTVV.

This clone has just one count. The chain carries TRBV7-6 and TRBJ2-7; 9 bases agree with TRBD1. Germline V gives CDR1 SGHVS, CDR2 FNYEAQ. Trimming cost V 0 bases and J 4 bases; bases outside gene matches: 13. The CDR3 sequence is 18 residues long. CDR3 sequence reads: CASSLAKRGRGQGYEQYF. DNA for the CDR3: TGTGCCAGCAGCTTAGCCAAGAGAGGTCGGGGACAGGGATACGAGCAGTACTTC. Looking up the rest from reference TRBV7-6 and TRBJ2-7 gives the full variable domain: GAGVSQSPRYKVTKRGQDVALRCDPISGHVSLYWYRQALGQGPEFLTYFNYEAQQDKSGLPNDRFSAERPEGSISTLTIQRTEQRDSAMYRCASSLAKRGRGQGYEQYFGPGTRLTVT.

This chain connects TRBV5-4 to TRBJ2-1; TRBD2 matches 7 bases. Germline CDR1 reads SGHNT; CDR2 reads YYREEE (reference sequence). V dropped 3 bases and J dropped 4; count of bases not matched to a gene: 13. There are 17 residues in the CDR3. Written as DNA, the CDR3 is TGTGCCAGCAGCTCTACCCCCACAGCGCGGGGGTACAATGAGCAGTTCTTC. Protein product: CASSSTPTARGYNEQFF.

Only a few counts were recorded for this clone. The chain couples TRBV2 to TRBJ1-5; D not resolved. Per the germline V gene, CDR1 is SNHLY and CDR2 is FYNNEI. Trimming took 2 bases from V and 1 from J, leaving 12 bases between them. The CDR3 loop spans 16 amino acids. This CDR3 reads CASSETPRESNQPQHF. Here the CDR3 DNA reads TGTGCCAGCAGTGAAACCCCCCGAGAGAGCAATCAGCCCCAGCATTTT.

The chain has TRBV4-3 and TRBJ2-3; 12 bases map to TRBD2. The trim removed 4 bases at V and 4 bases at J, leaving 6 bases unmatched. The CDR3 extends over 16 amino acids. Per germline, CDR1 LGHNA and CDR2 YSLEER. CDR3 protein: CASSPASGRGSDTQYF. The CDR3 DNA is TGCGCCAGCAGCCCCGCTAGCGGGAGGGGGTCAGATACGCAGTATTTT.

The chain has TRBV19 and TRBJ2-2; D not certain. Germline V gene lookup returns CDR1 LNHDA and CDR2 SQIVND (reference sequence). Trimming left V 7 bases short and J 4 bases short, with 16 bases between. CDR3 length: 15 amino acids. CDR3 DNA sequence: TGTGCCAGTAAGATCCCTTTGGGCGGCACCGGGGAGCTGTTTTTT. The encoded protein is CASKIPLGGTGELFF.

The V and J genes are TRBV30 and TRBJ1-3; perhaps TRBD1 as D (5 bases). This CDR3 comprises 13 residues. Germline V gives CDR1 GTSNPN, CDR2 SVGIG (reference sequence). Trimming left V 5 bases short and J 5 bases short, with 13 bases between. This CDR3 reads CAWASGLRNTIYF. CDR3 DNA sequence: TGTGCCTGGGCCTCAGGGTTACGAAACACCATATATTTT. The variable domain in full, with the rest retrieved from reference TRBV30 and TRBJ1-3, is SQTIHQWPATLVQPVGSPLSLECTVEGTSNPNLYWYRQAAGRGLQLLFYSVGIGQISSEVPQNLSASRPQDRQFILSSKKLLLSDSGFYLCAWASGLRNTIYFGEGSWLTVV.

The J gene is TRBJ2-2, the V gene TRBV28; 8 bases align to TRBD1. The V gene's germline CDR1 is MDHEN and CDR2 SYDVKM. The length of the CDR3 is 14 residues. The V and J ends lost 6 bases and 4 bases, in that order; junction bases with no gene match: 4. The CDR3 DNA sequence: TGTGCCAGCAGGGACAGGGTATTCACCGGGGAGCTGTTTTTT. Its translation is CASRDRVFTGELFF.

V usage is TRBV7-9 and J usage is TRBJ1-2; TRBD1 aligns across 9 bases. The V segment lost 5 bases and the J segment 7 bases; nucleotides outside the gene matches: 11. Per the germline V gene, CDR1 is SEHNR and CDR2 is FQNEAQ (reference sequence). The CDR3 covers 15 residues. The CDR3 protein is CASSKGDRAMGGYTF. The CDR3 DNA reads TGTGCCAGCAGCAAGGGGGACAGGGCCATGGGTGGCTACACCTTC.

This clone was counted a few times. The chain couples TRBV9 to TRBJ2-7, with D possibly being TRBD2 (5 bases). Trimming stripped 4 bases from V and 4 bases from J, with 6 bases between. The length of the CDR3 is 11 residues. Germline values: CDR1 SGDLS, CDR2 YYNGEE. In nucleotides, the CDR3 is TGTGCCAGCAGCCGCGGGTACGAGCAGTACTTC. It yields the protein CASSRGYEQYF.

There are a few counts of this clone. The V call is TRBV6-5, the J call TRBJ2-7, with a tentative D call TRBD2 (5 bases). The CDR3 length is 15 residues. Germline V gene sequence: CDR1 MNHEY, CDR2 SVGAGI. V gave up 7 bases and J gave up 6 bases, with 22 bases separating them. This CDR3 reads CASKKGRYGEFEQYF. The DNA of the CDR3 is TGTGCCAGCAAAAAAGGAAGGTACGGGGAGTTCGAGCAGTACTTC.

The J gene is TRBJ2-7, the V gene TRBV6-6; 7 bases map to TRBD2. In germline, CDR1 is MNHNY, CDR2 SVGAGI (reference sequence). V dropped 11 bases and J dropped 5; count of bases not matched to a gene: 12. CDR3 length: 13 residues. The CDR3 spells CAAAWKRDHEQYF. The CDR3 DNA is TGTGCCGCAGCCTGGAAGCGGGACCACGAGCAGTACTTC.

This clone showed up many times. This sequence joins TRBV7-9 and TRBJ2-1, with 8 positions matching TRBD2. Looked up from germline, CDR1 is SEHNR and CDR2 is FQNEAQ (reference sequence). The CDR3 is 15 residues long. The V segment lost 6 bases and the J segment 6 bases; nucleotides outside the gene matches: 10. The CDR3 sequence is CASSYRREVPNEQFF. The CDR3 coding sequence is TGTGCCAGCAGTTACAGGCGGGAGGTTCCCAATGAGCAGTTCTTC.

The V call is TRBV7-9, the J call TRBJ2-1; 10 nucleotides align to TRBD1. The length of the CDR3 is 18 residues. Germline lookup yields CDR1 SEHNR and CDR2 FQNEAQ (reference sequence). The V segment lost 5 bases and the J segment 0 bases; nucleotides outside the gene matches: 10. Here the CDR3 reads CASSHRDRGPASYNEQFF. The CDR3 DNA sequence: TGTGCCAGCAGCCACCGGGACAGGGGCCCAGCCTCCTACAATGAGCAGTTCTTC.

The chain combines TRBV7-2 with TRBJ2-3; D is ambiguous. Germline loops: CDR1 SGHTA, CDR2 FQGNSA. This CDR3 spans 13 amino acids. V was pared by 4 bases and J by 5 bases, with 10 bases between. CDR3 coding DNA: TGTGCCAGCAGCTCAGCGTGGAAAGATACGCAGTATTTT. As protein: CASSSAWKDTQYF.

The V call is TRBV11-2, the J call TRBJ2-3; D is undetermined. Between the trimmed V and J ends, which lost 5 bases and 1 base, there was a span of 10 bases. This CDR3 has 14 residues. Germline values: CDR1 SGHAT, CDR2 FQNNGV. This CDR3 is CASSQSGGTDTQYF. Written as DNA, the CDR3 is TGTGCCAGCAGCCAGTCAGGAGGCACAGATACGCAGTATTTT. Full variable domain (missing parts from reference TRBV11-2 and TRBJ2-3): EAGVAQSPRYKIIEKRQSVAFWCNPISGHATLYWYQQILGQGPKLLIQFQNNGVVDDSQLPKDRFSAERLKGVDSTLKIQPAKLEDSAVYLCASSQSGGTDTQYFGPGTRLTVL.